This TCR beta chain was found in a study of T cells in Graves' hyperthyroidism and ophthalmopathy. Amplification of TCR beta CDR3 regions was performed using RNA transcripts as template. A first-round RT-PCR of the TCR CDR3 used the HTBI primer set. TCRdb itself ran the multiplex PCR reads through MiXCR, one entry per CDR3 protein. The sample contains hundreds of thousands of distinct CDR3 sequences, more than 30% of which appear only once. Sequences were obtained from blood. The receptor's source is a man between 18 and 29 years old with Graves' hyperthyroidism.

The CDR3 DNA sequence: TGCAGTGCTGGTTATCCAGACAGGGGGGGGTACGAGCAGTACTTC. Amino acids: CSAGYPDRGGYEQYF. The chain has TRBV20-1 and TRBJ2-7; 9 positions match TRBD1. Germline CDR1 DFQATT, CDR2 SNEGSKA (reference sequence). The CDR3 is 15 residues long. The V gene end was trimmed by 5 bases and the J gene end by 4 bases; junction bases not matched to a gene: 12.